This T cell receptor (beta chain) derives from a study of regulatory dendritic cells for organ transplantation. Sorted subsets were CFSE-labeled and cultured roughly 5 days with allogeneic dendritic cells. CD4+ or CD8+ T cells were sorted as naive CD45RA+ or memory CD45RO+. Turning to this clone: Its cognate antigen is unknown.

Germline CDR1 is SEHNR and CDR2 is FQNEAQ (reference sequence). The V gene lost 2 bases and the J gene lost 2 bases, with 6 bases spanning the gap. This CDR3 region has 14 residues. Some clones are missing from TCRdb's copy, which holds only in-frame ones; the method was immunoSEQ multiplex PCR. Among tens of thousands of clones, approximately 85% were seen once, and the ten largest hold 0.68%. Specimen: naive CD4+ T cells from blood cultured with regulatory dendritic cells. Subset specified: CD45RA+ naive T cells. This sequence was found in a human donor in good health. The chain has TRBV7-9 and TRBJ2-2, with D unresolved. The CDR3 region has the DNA TGTGCCAGCAGCTTAAAACCAAACACCGGGGAGCTGTTTTTT. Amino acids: CASSLKPNTGELFF.